These 9 T cell receptor beta chains came from one sample sequenced in a study of control samples from healthy donors and cancer patients. Assay: immunoSEQ multiplex PCR; the TCRdb copy retains only in-frame clones and omits some. The data show around 200,000 clones, 75% to 95% seen once. The specimen sequenced was blood. The receptors here all came from a woman in her 30s in good health.

The CDR3 region is CASSEWGGEGTEAFF. The CDR3 DNA reads TGTGCCAGCAGTGAATGGGGAGGGGAGGGCACTGAAGCTTTCTTT. The V call is TRBV6-1, the J call TRBJ1-1; D possibly corresponds to TRBD1 (5 bases). V shed 2 bases and J shed 4 bases, with 14 bases lying between them. CDR1 is MNHNS, CDR2 SASEGT, per germline. The CDR3 is 15 amino acids.

The chain combines TRBV2 with TRBJ2-7; D remains unclear. Germline V CDR1 and CDR2: SNHLY, FYNNEI. Between the trimmed V and J ends, which lost 4 bases and 3 bases, there was a span of 4 bases. This CDR3 contains 11 residues. CDR3 protein: CASSVRYEQYF. As DNA, the CDR3 is TGTGCCAGCAGTGTACGCTACGAGCAGTACTTC.

The CDR3 DNA sequence: TGTGCCAGCAGTGACCAGGGGGCGACCGGGGAGCTGTTTTTT. Translating it yields CASSDQGATGELFF. V gene TRBV6-4 combines with J gene TRBJ2-2; 8 bases are shared with TRBD1. With V trimmed by 2 bases and J by 5 bases, 1 base remained unmatched. CDR3 size: 14 residues. Germline CDR1 reads MRHNA; CDR2 reads SNTAGT.

This clone has a handful of counts. The chain combines TRBV19 with TRBJ1-5; 8 bases match TRBD1. Looked up from germline, CDR1 is LNHDA and CDR2 is SQIVND (reference sequence). The CDR3 is 16 residues long. The V segment lost 7 bases and the J segment 0 bases; nucleotides outside the gene matches: 8. The CDR3 DNA reads TGTGCCAGTAACCCCGACAGGGGATATAGCAATCAGCCCCAGCATTTT. Translated: CASNPDRGYSNQPQHF.

V usage is TRBV7-9 and J usage is TRBJ1-4, with 8 nucleotides matching TRBD1. The V segment lost 5 bases and the J segment 5 bases; nucleotides outside the gene matches: 7. The CDR3 has 15 amino acids. The V gene's germline CDR1 is SEHNR and CDR2 FQNEAQ (reference sequence). CDR3 sequence reads: CASSPPGQANEKLFF. The CDR3 bases are TGTGCCAGCAGCCCCCCGGGACAGGCGAATGAAAAACTGTTTTTT. Together with reference TRBV7-9 and TRBJ1-4, the CDR3 gives the full variable domain: DTGVSQNPRHKITKRGQNVTFRCDPISEHNRLYWYRQTLGQGPEFLTYFQNEAQLEKSRLLSDRFSAERPKGSFSTLEIQRTEQGDSAMYLCASSPPGQANEKLFFGSGTQLSVL.

CDR3 in amino acids: CASSTGQNTEAFF. The CDR3 DNA sequence: TGTGCCAGCAGCACGGGACAAAACACTGAAGCTTTCTTT. This chain connects TRBV7-2 to TRBJ1-1, with D perhaps matching TRBD1 (6 bases). The V end was cut by 5 bases, the J end by 2 bases, with 9 bases between. The CDR3 length is 13 residues. The germline gives CDR1 SGHTA, CDR2 FQGNSA.

The chain recombines TRBV6-2 or TRBV6-3 with TRBJ1-5, with D unclear. Germline loops: CDR1 MNHEY, CDR2 SVGEGT. The V end lost 2 bases, the J end lost 1 base, and 3 bases lay between the germline ends. The CDR3 extends over 13 amino acids. The CDR3 DNA is TGTGCCAGCAGTTACCACAGCAATCAGCCCCAGCATTTT. Translated: CASSYHSNQPQHF.

The V gene is TRBV27, the J gene TRBJ1-3; TRBD1 matches 9 bases. The CDR3 is made up of 15 amino acids. Germline loops: CDR1 MNHEY, CDR2 SMNVEV (reference sequence). V lost 2 bases and J lost 4; bases outside the gene matches: 3. The CDR3 region is CASSLNRGRGNTIYF. CDR3 coding DNA: TGTGCCAGCAGTTTAAACAGGGGGCGAGGAAACACCATATATTTT.

The chain carries TRBV19 and TRBJ1-1; a weak D match, TRBD1 (6 bases). The CDR3 extends over 13 amino acids. The ends were cut back, 7 bases at V and 1 base at J, with 10 bases in the middle. In germline, CDR1 is LNHDA, CDR2 SQIVND (reference sequence). The CDR3 reads CASTPGANTEAFF. The CDR3 nucleotides are TGTGCCAGTACGCCAGGGGCGAACACTGAAGCTTTCTTT.